The source of this T cell receptor (beta chain) is a study of blood T cell repertoires in COVID-19. Overall study context: Samples representing acute and convalescent COVID-19 were sourced from the United States, Italy and Spain. In each case, the material was cDNA or gDNA derived from T cells, B-cell-depleted T cells, or PBMCs.

The CDR3 extends over 14 amino acids. The germline V gene encodes CDR1 MNHNS and CDR2 SASEGT. V lost 3 bases to trimming and J lost 4 bases, with 9 bases between them. Clones were read by immunoSEQ multiplex PCR, and TCRdb kept only the in-frame ones, dropping some. The repertoire holds 200,000 to 250,000 clones, about 79% seen once, with 1.3% in the top ten. The study drew participants aged roughly 18 to 95 years from approximately 23 US areas. The specimen was PBMCs or T cells enriched from blood (not recorded which). The sequence came from a woman between 35 and 50 years old with acute COVID-19. This chain links TRBV6-1 with TRBJ2-2; the D is unclear. The CDR3 protein is CASSDGQVTGELFF. The CDR3 DNA reads as TGTGCCAGCAGTGATGGGCAAGTCACCGGGGAGCTGTTTTTT.